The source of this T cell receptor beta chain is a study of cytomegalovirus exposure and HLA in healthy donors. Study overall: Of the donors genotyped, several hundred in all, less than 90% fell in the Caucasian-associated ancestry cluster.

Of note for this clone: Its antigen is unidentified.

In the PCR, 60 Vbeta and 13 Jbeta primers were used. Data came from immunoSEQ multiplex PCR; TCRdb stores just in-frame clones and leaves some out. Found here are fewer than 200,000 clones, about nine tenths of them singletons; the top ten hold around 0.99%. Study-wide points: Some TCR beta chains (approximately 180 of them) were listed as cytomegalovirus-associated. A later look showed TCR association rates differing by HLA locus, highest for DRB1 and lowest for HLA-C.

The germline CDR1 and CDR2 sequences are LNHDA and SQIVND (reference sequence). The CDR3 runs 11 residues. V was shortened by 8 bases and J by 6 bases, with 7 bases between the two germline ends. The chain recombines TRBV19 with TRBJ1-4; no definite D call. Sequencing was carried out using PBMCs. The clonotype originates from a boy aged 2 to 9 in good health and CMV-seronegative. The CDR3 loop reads CASRGYEKLFF. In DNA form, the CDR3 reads TGTGCCAGTCGAGGATATGAAAAACTGTTTTTT. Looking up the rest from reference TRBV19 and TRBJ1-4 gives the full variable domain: DGGITQSPKYLFRKEGQNVTLSCEQNLNHDAMYWYRQDPGQGLRLIYYSQIVNDFQKGDIAEGYSVSREKKESFPLTVTSAQKNPTAFYLCASRGYEKLFFGSGTQLSVL.